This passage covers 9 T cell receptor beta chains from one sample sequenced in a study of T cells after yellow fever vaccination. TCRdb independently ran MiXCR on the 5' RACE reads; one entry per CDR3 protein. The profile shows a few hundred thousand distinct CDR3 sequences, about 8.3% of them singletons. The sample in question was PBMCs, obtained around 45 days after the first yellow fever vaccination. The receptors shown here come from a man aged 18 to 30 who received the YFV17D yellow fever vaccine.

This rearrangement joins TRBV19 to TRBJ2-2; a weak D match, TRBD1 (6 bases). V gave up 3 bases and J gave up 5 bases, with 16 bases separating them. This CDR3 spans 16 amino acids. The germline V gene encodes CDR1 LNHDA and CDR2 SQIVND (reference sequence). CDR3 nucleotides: TGTGCCAGTAGTATTCCCGGACAGTGGACTACCGGGGAGCTGTTTTTT. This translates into CASSIPGQWTTGELFF.

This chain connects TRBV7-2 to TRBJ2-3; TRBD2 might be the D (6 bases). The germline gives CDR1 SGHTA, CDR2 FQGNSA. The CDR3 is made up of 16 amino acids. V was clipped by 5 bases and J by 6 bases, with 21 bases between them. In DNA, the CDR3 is TGTGCCAGCAGCCCAAGCGTAAGCGGGCCCCGGGATACGCAGTATTTT. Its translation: CASSPSVSGPRDTQYF.

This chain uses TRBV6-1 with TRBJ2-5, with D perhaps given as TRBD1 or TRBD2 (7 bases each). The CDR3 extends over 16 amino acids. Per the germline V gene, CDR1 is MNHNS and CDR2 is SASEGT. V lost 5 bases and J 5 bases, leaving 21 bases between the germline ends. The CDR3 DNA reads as TGTGCCAGCAGTCCTAAGCTCAGGGGGGGTGAGGAGACCCAGTACTTC. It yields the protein CASSPKLRGGEETQYF.

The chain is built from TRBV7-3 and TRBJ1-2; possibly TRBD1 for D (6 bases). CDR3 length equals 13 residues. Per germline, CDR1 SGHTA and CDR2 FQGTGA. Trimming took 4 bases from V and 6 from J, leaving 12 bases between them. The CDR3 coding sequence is TGTGCCAGCAGCTCCATCGGGGGCGATGGCTACACCTTC. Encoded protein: CASSSIGGDGYTF.

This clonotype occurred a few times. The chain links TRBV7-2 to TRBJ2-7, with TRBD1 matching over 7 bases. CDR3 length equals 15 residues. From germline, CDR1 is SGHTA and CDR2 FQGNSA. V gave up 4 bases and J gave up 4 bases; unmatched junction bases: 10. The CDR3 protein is CASSSPGQSGYEQYF. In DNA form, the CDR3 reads TGTGCCAGCAGCTCACCGGGACAGTCGGGTTACGAGCAGTACTTC.

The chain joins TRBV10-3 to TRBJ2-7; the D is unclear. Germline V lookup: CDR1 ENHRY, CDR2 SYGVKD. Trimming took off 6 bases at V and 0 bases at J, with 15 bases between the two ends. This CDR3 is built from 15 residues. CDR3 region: CAISPAESSSYEQYF. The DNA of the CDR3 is TGTGCCATCAGCCCGGCCGAGTCGAGCTCCTACGAGCAGTACTTC.

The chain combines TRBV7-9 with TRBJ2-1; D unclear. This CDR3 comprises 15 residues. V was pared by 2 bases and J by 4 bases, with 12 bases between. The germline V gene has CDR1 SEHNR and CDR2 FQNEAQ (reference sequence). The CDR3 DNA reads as TGTGCCAGCAGCTTACGACCGCAACTATACAATGAGCAGTTCTTC. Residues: CASSLRPQLYNEQFF.

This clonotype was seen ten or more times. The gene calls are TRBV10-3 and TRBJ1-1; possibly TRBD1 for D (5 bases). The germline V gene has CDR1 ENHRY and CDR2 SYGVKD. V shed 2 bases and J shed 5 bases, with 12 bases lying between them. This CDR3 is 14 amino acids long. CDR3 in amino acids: CAISEGAGQTEAFF. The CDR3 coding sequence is TGTGCCATCAGTGAGGGGGCCGGGCAGACTGAAGCTTTCTTT.

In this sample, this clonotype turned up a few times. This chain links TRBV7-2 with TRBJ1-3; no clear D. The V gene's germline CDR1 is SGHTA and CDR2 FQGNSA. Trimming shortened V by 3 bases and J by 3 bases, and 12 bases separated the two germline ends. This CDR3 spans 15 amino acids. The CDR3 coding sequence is TGTGCCAGCAGCTTTGGGAGTCTCCGTGGAAACACCATATATTTT. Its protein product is CASSFGSLRGNTIYF.